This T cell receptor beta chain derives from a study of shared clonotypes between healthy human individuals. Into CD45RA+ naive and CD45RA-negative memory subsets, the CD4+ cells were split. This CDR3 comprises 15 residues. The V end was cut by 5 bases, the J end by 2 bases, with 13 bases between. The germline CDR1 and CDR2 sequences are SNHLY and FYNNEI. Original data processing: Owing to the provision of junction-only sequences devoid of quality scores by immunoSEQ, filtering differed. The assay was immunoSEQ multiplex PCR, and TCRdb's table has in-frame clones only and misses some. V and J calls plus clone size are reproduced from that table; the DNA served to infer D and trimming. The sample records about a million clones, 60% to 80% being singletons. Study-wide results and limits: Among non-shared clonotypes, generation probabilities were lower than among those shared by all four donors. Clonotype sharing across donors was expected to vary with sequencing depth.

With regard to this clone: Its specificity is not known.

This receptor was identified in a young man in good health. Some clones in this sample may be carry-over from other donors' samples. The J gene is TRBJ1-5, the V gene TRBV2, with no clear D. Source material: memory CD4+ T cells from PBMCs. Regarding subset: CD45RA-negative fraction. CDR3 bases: TGTGCCAGCAGTCCCGGTGTAGGCGGCAATCAGCCCCAGCATTTT. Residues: CASSPGVGGNQPQHF.